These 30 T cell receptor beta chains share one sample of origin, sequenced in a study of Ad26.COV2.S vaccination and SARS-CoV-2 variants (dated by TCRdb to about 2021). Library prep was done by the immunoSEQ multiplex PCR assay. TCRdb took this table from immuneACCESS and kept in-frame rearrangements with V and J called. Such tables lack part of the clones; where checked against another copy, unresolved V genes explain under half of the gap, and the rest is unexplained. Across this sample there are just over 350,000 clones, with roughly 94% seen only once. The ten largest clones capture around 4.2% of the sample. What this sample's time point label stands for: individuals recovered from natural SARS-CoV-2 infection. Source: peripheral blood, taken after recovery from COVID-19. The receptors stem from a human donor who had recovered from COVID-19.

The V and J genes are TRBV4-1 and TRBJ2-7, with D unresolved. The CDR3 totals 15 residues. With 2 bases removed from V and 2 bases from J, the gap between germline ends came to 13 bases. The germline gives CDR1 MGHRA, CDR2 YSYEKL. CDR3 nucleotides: TGCGCCAGCAGCCAAATAGGGTCGGCTCCCTACGAGCAGTACTTC. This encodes CASSQIGSAPYEQYF.

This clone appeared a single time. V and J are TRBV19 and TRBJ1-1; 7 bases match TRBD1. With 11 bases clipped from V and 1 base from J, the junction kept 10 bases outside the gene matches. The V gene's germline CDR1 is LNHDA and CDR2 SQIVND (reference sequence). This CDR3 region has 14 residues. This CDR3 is CAVTGAGWNTEAFF. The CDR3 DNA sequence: TGTGCCGTCACAGGGGCGGGATGGAACACTGAAGCTTTCTTT.

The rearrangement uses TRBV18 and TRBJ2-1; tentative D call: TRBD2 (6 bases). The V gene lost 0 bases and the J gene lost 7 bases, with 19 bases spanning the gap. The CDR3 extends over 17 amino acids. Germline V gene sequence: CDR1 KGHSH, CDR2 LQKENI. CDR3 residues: CASSPPVGGALGNEQFF. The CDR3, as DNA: TGTGCCAGCTCACCACCGGTTGGCGGGGCCCTGGGTAATGAGCAGTTCTTC.

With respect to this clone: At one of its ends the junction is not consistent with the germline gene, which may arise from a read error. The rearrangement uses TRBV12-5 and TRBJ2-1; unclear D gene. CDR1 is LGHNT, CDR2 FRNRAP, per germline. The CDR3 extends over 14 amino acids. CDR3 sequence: CASGFPEENNEQLF. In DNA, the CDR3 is TGTGCTAGTGGTTTCCCGGAAGAGAACAATGAGCAGCTCTTC.

The CDR3 loop reads CASSDVGARKTSGNTIYF. The CDR3 nucleotides are TGTGCCAGCAGTGATGTTGGCGCCAGGAAAACCTCTGGAAACACCATATATTTT. The rearrangement uses TRBV25-1 and TRBJ1-3; D remains ambiguous. CDR3 length: 18 residues. From germline, CDR1 is MGHDK and CDR2 SYGVNS. V gave up 3 bases and J gave up 0 bases, with 18 bases separating them.

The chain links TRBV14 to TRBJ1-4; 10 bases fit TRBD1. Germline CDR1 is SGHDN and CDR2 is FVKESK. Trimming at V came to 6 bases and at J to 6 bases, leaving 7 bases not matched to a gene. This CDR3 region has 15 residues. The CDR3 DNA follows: TGTGCCAGCAGTGCGCGGACAGGGGGTTATGAAAAACTGTTTTTT. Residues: CASSARTGGYEKLFF.

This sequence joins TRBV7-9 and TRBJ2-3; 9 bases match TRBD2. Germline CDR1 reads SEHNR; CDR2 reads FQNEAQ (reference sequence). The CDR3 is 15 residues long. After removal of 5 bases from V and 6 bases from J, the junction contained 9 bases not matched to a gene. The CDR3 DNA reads TGTGCCAGCAGCCGGACTAGCGAGCAACGTGATACGCAGTATTTT. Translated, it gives CASSRTSEQRDTQYF. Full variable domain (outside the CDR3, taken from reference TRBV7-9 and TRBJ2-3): DTGVSQNPRHKITKRGQNVTFRCDPISEHNRLYWYRQTLGQGPEFLTYFQNEAQLEKSRLLSDRFSAERPKGSFSTLEIQRTEQGDSAMYLCASSRTSEQRDTQYFGPGTRLTVL.

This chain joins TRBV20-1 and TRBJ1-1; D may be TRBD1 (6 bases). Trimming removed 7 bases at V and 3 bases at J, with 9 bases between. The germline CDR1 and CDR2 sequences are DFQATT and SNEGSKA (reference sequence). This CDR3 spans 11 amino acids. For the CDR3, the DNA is TGCAGTGTGGAGGGGGACACTGAAGCTTTCTTT. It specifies CSVEGDTEAFF.

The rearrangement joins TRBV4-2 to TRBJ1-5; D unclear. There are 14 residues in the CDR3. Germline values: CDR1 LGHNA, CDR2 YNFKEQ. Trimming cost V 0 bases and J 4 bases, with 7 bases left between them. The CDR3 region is CASSQDVGNQPQHF. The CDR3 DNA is TGTGCCAGCAGCCAAGATGTAGGGAATCAGCCCCAGCATTTT.

The CDR3 sequence: CASSQAPGLADEQFF. DNA for the CDR3: TGTGCCAGCAGCCAAGCCCCGGGACTAGCCGATGAGCAGTTCTTC. This sequence joins TRBV3-1 (or the pseudogene TRBV3-2) and TRBJ2-1; 9 bases line up with TRBD2. CDR3 length: 15 residues. V trimming: 1 base; J trimming: 8 bases; junction bases outside the gene matches: 6. Germline CDR1 is LGHDT and CDR2 is YNNKEL (reference sequence).

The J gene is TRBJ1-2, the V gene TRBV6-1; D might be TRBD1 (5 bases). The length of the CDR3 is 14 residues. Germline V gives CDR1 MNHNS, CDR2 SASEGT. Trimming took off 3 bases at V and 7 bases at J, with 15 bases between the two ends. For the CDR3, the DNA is TGTGCCAGCAGTGATGGTTCGGGGGTAGGTGGCTACACCTTC. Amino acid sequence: CASSDGSGVGGYTF.

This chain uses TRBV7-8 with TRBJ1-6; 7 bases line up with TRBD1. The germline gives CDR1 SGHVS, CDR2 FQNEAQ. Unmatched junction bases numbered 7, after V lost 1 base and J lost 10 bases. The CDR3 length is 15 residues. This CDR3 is CASSLERQGGSPLHF. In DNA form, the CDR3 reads TGTGCCAGCAGCTTAGAAAGGCAGGGGGGCTCACCCCTCCACTTT.

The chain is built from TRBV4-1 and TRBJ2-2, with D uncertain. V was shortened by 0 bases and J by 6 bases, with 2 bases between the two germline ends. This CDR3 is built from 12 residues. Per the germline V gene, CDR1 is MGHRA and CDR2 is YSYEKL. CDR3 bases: TGCGCCAGCAGCCAAGAGCCCGGGGAGCTGTTTTTT. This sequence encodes CASSQEPGELFF.

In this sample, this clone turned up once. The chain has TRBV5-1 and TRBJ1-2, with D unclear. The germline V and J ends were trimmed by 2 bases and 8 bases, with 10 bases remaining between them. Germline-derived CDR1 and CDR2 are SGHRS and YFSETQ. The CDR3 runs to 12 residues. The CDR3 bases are TGCGCCAGCAGCTTTTCTCGGGGAGGCTACACCTTC. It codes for CASSFSRGGYTF.

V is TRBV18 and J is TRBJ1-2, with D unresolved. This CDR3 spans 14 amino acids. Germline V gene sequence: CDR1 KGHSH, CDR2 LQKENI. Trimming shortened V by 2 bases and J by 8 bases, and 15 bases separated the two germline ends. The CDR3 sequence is CASSPGEALRGYTF. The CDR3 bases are TGTGCCAGCTCACCAGGGGAGGCTTTGCGAGGCTACACCTTC.

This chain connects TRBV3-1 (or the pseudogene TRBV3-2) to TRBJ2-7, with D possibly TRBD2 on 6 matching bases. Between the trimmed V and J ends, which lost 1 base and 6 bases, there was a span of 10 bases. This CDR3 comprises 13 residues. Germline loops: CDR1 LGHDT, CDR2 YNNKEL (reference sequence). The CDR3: CASSQGKRVEQYF. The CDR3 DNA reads TGTGCCAGCAGCCAAGGGAAGCGGGTCGAGCAGTACTTC.

The CDR3 bases are TGTGCCACCAGTGACTCAGGGGGCGCCCCCGCAGATACGCAGTATTTT. Protein product: CATSDSGGAPADTQYF. The chain has TRBV24-1 and TRBJ2-3; 8 bases are shared with TRBD1. Germline assignment: CDR1 KGHDR and CDR2 SFDVKD. V trimming: 4 bases; J trimming: 4 bases; junction bases outside the gene matches: 9. This CDR3 spans 16 amino acids.

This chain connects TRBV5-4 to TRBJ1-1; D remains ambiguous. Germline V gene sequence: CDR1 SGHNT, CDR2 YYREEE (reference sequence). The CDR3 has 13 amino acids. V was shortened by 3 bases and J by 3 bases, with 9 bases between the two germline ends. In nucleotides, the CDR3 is TGTGCCAGCAGCTACGGGATCGACACTGAAGCTTTCTTT. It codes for CASSYGIDTEAFF. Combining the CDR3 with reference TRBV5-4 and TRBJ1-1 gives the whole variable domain ETGVTQSPTHLIKTRGQQVTLRCSSQSGHNTVSWYQQALGQGPQFIFQYYREEENGRGNFPPRFSGLQFPNYSSELNVNALELDDSALYLCASSYGIDTEAFFGQGTRLTVV.

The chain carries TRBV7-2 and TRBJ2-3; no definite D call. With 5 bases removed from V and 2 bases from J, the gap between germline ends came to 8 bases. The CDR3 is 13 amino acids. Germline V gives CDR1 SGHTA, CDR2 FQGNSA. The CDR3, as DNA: TGTGCCAGCAGCATAGGTAACACAGATACGCAGTATTTT. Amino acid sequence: CASSIGNTDTQYF.

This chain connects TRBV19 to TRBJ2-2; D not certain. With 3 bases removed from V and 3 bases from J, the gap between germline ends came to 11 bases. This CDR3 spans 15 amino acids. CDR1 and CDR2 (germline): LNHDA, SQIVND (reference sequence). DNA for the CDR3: TGTGCCAGTAGTATTCTCGGGCTTGACACCGGGGAGCTGTTTTTT. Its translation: CASSILGLDTGELFF. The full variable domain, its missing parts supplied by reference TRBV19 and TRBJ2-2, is DGGITQSPKYLFRKEGQNVTLSCEQNLNHDAMYWYRQDPGQGLRLIYYSQIVNDFQKGDIAEGYSVSREKKESFPLTVTSAQKNPTAFYLCASSILGLDTGELFFGEGSRLTVL.

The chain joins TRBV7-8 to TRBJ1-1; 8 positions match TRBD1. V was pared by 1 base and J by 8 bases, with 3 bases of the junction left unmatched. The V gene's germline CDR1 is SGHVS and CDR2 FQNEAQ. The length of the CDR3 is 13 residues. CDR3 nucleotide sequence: TGTGCCAGCAGCTTAGGAGGGGACAGGGAAGCTTTCTTT. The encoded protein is CASSLGGDREAFF.

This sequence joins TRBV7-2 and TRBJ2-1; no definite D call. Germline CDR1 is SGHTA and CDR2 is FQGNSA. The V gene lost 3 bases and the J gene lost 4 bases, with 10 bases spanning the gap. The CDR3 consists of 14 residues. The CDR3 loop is CASSFYGIYNEQFF. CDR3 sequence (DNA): TGTGCCAGCAGCTTCTACGGAATATACAATGAGCAGTTCTTC.

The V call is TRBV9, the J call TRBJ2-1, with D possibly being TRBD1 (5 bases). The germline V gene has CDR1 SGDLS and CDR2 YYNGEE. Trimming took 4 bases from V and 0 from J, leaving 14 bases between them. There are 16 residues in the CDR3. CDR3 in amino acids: CASSPQGRFSYNEQFF. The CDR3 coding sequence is TGTGCCAGCAGCCCGCAGGGAAGGTTCTCCTACAATGAGCAGTTCTTC.

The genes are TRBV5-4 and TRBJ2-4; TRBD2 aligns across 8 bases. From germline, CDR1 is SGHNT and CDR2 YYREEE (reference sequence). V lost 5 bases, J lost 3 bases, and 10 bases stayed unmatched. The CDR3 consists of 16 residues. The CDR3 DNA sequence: TGTGCCAGCAGATCCCCCGGGCGGGGGGACAAAAACATTCAGTACTTC. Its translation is CASRSPGRGDKNIQYF.

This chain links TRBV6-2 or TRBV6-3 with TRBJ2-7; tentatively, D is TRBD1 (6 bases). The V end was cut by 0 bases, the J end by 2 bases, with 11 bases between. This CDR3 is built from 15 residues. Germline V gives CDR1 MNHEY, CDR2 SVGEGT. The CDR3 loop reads CASSYSDSLTYEQYF. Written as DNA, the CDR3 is TGTGCCAGCAGTTACTCGGACAGCCTTACCTACGAGCAGTACTTC.

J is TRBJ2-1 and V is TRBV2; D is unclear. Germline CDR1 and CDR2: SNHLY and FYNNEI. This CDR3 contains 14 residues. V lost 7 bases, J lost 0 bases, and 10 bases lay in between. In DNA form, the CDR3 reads TGTGCCAGCAATATCATGAGCTCCTACAATGAGCAGTTCTTC. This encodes CASNIMSSYNEQFF.

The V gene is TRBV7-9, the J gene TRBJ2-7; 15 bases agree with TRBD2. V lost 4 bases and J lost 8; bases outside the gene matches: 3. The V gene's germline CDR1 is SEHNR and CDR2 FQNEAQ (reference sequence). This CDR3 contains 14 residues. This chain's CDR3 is CASSSGLAGGKQYF. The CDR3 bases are TGTGCCAGCAGCTCGGGACTAGCGGGGGGTAAGCAGTACTTC.

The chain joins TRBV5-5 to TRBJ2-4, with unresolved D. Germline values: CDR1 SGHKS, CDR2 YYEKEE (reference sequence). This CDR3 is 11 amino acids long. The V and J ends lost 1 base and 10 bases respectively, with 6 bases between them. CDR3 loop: CASSLNVIQYF. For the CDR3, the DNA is TGTGCCAGCAGCTTGAACGTAATTCAGTACTTC.

In DNA form, the CDR3 reads TGTGCCAGCAGCCAAGGTACTAGCGGACAACTCTACGAGCAGTACTTC. Its protein product is CASSQGTSGQLYEQYF. The chain recombines TRBV4-2 with TRBJ2-7, with 8 bases identical to TRBD2. The germline gives CDR1 LGHNA, CDR2 YNFKEQ. The J segment lost 3 bases and the V segment lost 1 base, leaving 8 bases of the junction unmatched. This CDR3 has 16 amino acids.

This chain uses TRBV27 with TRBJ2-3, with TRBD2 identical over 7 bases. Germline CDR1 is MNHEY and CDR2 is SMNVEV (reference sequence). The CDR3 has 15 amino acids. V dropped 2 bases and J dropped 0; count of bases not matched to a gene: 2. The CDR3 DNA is TGTGCCAGCAGTTTACTAGCGGAAAGCACAGATACGCAGTATTTT. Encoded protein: CASSLLAESTDTQYF.